There are a few counts of the clone carrying this T cell receptor beta chain. No antigen is known for it. TCRdb redid the calling of the 5' RACE reads with MiXCR, one entry per CDR3 protein. The sample records approximately 29,000 distinct CDR3 sequences, 5.5% to 6% being singletons. The sample originates from a study of early T cells in non-severe SARS-CoV-2 infection. Points from the study as a whole: Missing private and CD4 specificities, VDJdb matching favored anti-spike CD8 responses.

This TCR was recovered from an adult who was a healthcare worker with PCR-confirmed SARS-CoV-2 infection or an uninfected control (not recorded which). The sample consisted of whole blood.

The CDR3 protein is CASSLLGQVKDYGYTF. The CDR3 DNA follows: TGTGCCAGCAGCTTGCTAGGACAGGTCAAGGACTATGGCTACACCTTC. V and J are TRBV7-8 and TRBJ1-2; 7 bases fit TRBD1. The J segment lost 3 bases and the V segment lost 3 bases, leaving 10 bases of the junction unmatched. From germline, CDR1 is SGHVS and CDR2 FQNEAQ. The CDR3 covers 16 residues.